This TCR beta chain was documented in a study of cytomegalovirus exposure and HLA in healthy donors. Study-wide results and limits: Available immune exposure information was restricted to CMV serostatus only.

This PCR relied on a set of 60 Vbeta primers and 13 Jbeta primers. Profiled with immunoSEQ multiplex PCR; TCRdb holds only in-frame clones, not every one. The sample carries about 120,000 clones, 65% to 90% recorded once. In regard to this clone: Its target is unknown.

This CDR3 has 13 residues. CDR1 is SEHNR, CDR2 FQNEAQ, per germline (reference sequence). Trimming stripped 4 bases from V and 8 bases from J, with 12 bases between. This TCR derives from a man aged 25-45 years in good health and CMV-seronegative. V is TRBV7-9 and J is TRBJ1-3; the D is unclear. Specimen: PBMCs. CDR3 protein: CASSSGLRDTIYF. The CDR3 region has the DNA TGTGCCAGCAGCTCTGGGCTTAGAGACACCATATATTTT.